Below, 14 T cell receptor beta chains from the same sample are listed, as sequenced in a study of T cell responses to AZD1222 COVID-19 vaccine. The protocol was immunoSEQ multiplex PCR, while the TCRdb copy is restricted to in-frame clones and leaves out a portion. The sample shows around 110,000 clones, approximately 90% of them seen only once. The sample consisted of peripheral blood, taken on day 0 of AZD1222 vaccination. The receptors come from an adult in good health.

This chain uses TRBV18 with TRBJ1-5; the match to TRBD1 covers 7 bases. Trimming cost V 0 bases and J 1 base; bases outside gene matches: 3. Germline CDR1 and CDR2: KGHSH and LQKENI. CDR3 length: 16 amino acids. CDR3 coding DNA: TGTGCCAGCTCACCACCAGGGACAGTAAGCAATCAGCCCCAGCATTTT. Translating gives CASSPPGTVSNQPQHF.

Only one count was recorded for this clone. The J gene is TRBJ2-1, the V gene TRBV19; 7 positions agree with TRBD1. Germline V gene lookup returns CDR1 LNHDA and CDR2 SQIVND (reference sequence). The V gene end was trimmed by 3 bases and the J gene end by 5 bases; junction bases not matched to a gene: 4. The CDR3 totals 14 residues. The CDR3 protein is CASSMGTANNEQFF. The CDR3 DNA is TGTGCCAGTAGTATGGGGACAGCTAACAATGAGCAGTTCTTC.

The gene calls are TRBV27 and TRBJ1-2; the match to TRBD1 covers 7 bases. The V segment lost 6 bases and the J segment 4 bases; nucleotides outside the gene matches: 5. CDR3 length equals 13 residues. Germline-derived CDR1 and CDR2 are MNHEY and SMNVEV (reference sequence). The CDR3 sequence is CASSFGTAYGYTF. The CDR3 DNA reads as TGTGCCAGCAGCTTTGGGACAGCCTATGGCTACACCTTC.

V and J are TRBV6-4 and TRBJ2-1; 10 nucleotides line up with TRBD1. This CDR3 region has 16 residues. Germline values: CDR1 MRHNA, CDR2 SNTAGT. The ends lost 7 bases at V and 7 bases at J; junction bases unmatched: 13. The CDR3 DNA reads TGTGCCAGCACCCCTAGCCCCGGGACAGGGGCGAATGAGCAGTTCTTC. Its translation: CASTPSPGTGANEQFF.

V is TRBV5-6 and J is TRBJ1-3; tentatively, D is TRBD1 (6 bases). The CDR3 covers 15 residues. CDR1 is SGHDT, CDR2 YYEEEE, per germline. The V gene lost 4 bases and the J gene lost 2 bases, with 13 bases spanning the gap. The CDR3, as DNA: TGTGCCAGCAGCCCCCGGGGGCGGACTGGAAACACCATATATTTT. Translated, it gives CASSPRGRTGNTIYF.

The rearrangement uses TRBV9 and TRBJ1-2, with 7 bases matching TRBD1. The junction had 5 bases not matched to a gene; V was cut back by 4 bases and J by 2 bases. The V gene's germline CDR1 is SGDLS and CDR2 YYNGEE. The CDR3 runs to 14 residues. This CDR3 is CASSTQGQNYGYTF. The CDR3 bases are TGTGCCAGCAGCACCCAGGGACAGAACTATGGCTACACCTTC.

The rearrangement links TRBV2 to TRBJ2-5, with 8 bases aligning to TRBD1. The CDR3 is made up of 17 amino acids. Trimming removed 6 bases from V and 4 bases from J; junction bases left unmatched: 16. Germline V gene data show CDR1 as SNHLY and CDR2 as FYNNEI. The CDR3, as DNA: TGTGCCAGCAGCACGACAGGGGCTCCGACAATCGGAGAGACCCAGTACTTC. Its translation is CASSTTGAPTIGETQYF.

V usage is TRBV13 and J usage is TRBJ1-2; D is perhaps TRBD1 (5 bases). V lost 0 bases and J lost 8, with 13 bases in between. The CDR3 covers 14 residues. The germline V gene encodes CDR1 PRHDT and CDR2 FYEKMQ (reference sequence). The CDR3: CASSLGRPPGGYTF. CDR3 sequence (DNA): TGTGCCAGCAGCTTAGGCCGACCCCCAGGGGGCTACACCTTC.

The genes are TRBV6-5 and TRBJ1-2; the match to TRBD1 covers 8 bases. Losses at the gene ends were 5 bases for V and 5 bases for J; bases not matched to a gene: 7. Per germline, CDR1 MNHEY and CDR2 SVGAGI. The CDR3 covers 14 residues. Here the CDR3 DNA reads TGTGCCAGCAGTCCCCTGACAGGGGTGTATGGCTACACCTTC. It is translated as CASSPLTGVYGYTF.

This clone was detected once. The V and J genes are TRBV6-2 or TRBV6-3 and TRBJ1-2; tentatively, D is TRBD1 (5 bases). CDR1 and CDR2 (germline): MNHEY, SVGEGT. The V gene lost 6 bases and the J gene lost 7 bases, with 15 bases spanning the gap. The CDR3 is 13 residues long. In DNA form, the CDR3 reads TGTGCCAGCAGCGCAGGGCCTTTCCTTGGCTACACCTTC. Protein: CASSAGPFLGYTF.

This chain links TRBV2 with TRBJ1-1; D gene ambiguous. Trimming pared 0 bases from V and 3 bases from J, leaving 14 bases between. CDR3 length: 16 residues. CDR1 is SNHLY, CDR2 FYNNEI, per germline. The CDR3: CASSEAPVNSYTEAFF. The CDR3 region has the DNA TGTGCCAGCAGTGAAGCGCCCGTCAATTCCTACACTGAAGCTTTCTTT.

The gene calls are TRBV7-2 and TRBJ1-3; a possible D gene is TRBD1 (6 bases). Per the germline V gene, CDR1 is SGHTA and CDR2 is FQGNSA. This CDR3 has 13 residues. V was cut by 4 bases and J by 6 bases, with 10 bases left in between. The CDR3 here is CASSWTEVNTIYF. The CDR3 DNA reads as TGTGCCAGCAGCTGGACAGAAGTAAACACCATATATTTT.

The rearrangement links TRBV11-2 to TRBJ1-2; 9 bases map to TRBD1. The CDR3 contains 17 residues. From germline, CDR1 is SGHAT and CDR2 FQNNGV. V shed 4 bases, J shed 6 bases, and the junction held 15 bases outside the gene matches. Here the CDR3 reads CASSYFTGTGFPHGYTF. The CDR3 bases are TGTGCCAGCAGCTATTTTACCGGGACAGGGTTCCCGCATGGCTACACCTTC. Filled out from reference TRBV11-2 and TRBJ1-2, the complete variable domain reads EAGVAQSPRYKIIEKRQSVAFWCNPISGHATLYWYQQILGQGPKLLIQFQNNGVVDDSQLPKDRFSAERLKGVDSTLKIQPAKLEDSAVYLCASSYFTGTGFPHGYTFGSGTRLTVV.

The CDR3 nucleotides read TGTGCCAGTAGTCTCGGCAATGAGCAGTTCTTC. This gives the protein CASSLGNEQFF. The gene calls are TRBV19 and TRBJ2-1; D unresolved. V lost 5 bases and J lost 6, with 5 bases in between. From germline, CDR1 is LNHDA and CDR2 SQIVND (reference sequence). The CDR3 is 11 amino acids.